This TCR beta chain comes out of a study of T cell responses to AZD1222 COVID-19 vaccine. General observations from the study: Dominant at 160-218 and 743-854, vaccine-associated CD4 TCRs also spanned spike. Most donors were white British and more were female, and clonal diversity was possibly underestimated. Spike-specific TCR breadth and depth went up after people got two AZD1222 doses. Repertoire collection took place solely once the T cell response had peaked.

Method: immunoSEQ multiplex PCR; TCRdb's copy keeps in-frame clones and lacks some. This sample carries about 220,000 clones, under 95% of them seen once, and the ten largest clones take approximately 1%. For this clone: The target antigen is unknown.

V was trimmed by 0 bases and J by 3 bases, leaving 8 bases between them. The CDR3 is made up of 14 amino acids. Looked up from germline, CDR1 is LGHDT and CDR2 is YNNKEL (reference sequence). Here the sequenced sample was peripheral blood, taken on day 0 of MenACWY control vaccination. This clonotype was obtained from an adult in good health. V gene TRBV3-1 (or the pseudogene TRBV3-2) combines with J gene TRBJ1-2, with D hard to call. The CDR3 DNA reads as TGTGCCAGCAGCCAAGATCGTCCCCACTATGGCTACACCTTC. It codes for CASSQDRPHYGYTF.